These T cell receptor beta chains were read from a single sample in a study of blood T cells in healthy people across ages. TCRdb passed the 5' RACE reads through MiXCR, listing each CDR3 protein once. The sample gives 580,000 or so distinct CDR3 sequences, 47% of which show up once; roughly 25% is in the top ten. Sequencing input: blood. The source of these receptors is an elderly man in good health. Each CDR3 is given with its conserved first and last residue. The D gene is left open where the match is weak. For some rows the clone size is stated as once, few or many, or as a class when expanded; others skip it.

>.|TRBV7-9|TRBJ2-5|.
TGTGCCAGCAGCTTAGAAGAGAGCAGCCGCGGTAGGACCCAGTACTTC
CASSLEESSRGRTQYF
>.|TRBV5-1|TRBJ2-1|TRBD2
TGCGCCAGCAGCTTGGCCGGGGGAGGGCCTTTCAATGAGCAGTTCTTC
CASSLAGGGPFNEQFF
>few|TRBV4-1|TRBJ2-1|TRBD1
TGCGCCAGCAGCCACACGACGAAAGGGACAGGGGCTAGGGAGCAGTTCTTC
CASSHTTKGTGAREQFF
>.|TRBV24-1|TRBJ2-2|.
TGTGCCACCAGTGAACCAGGGGGGACAGCATCATACACCGGGGAGCTGTTTTTT
CATSEPGGTASYTGELFF
>.|TRBV7-2|TRBJ1-2|.
TGTGCCAGCAGCCCTGGAGGCAGGCTCTATGGCTACACCTTC
CASSPGGRLYGYTF
>.|TRBV24-1|TRBJ2-3|.
TGTGCCACCAGTGATTCCCTGGGAGATACGCAGTATTTT
CATSDSLGDTQYF
>.|TRBV4-3|TRBJ1-2|TRBD1
TGCGCCAGCAGCCAAGATCCCCGGACAGGGGGCCGAGGCTACACCTTC
CASSQDPRTGGRGYTF
>few|TRBV20-1|TRBJ2-7|TRBD2
TGCAGTGCTAGCGGGAGGGCCCACGAGCAGTACTTC
CSASGRAHEQYF
>.|TRBV6-2/TRBV6-3|TRBJ2-1|TRBD1
TGTGCCAGCAGTTACGGACAGGGGGACTACAATGAGCAGTTCTTC
CASSYGQGDYNEQFF
>few|TRBV7-9|TRBJ1-2|.
TGTGCCAGCAGCTTTACAGGGATGAGTGGCTACACCTTC
CASSFTGMSGYTF
>many|TRBV6-6|TRBJ1-4|.
TGTGCCAGCAGTGCCCAGGTTGGGGTTTGGGAAAAACTGTTTTTT
CASSAQVGVWEKLFF
>.|TRBV5-1|TRBJ2-1|.
TGCGCCAGCAGCTTGTCTCCCCGGGGAGGGGGCAATGAGCAGTTCTTC
CASSLSPRGGGNEQFF
>few|TRBV7-2|TRBJ2-1|.
TGTGCCAGCAGCTTACAGCCGACTACCTCCCCGGTCCAAGAGCAGTTCTTC
CASSLQPTTSPVQEQFF
>few|TRBV27|TRBJ1-2|.
TGTGCCAGCAGCCTCCGGACGGGGTCCGGCTACACCTTC
CASSLRTGSGYTF
>.|TRBV27|TRBJ2-5|.
TGTGCCAGCAAGGGGATCGATGAGCAGTACTTC
CASKGIDEQYF
>.|TRBV20-1|TRBJ2-7|.
TGCAGTGCGCCTGACTACCGCTCCTACAATGAGCAGTACTTC
CSAPDYRSYNEQYF
>.|TRBV29-1|TRBJ2-7|TRBD2
TGCAGCGTTACAAGCGGGAGGCGGCGCGAGCAGTACTTC
CSVTSGRRREQYF
>.|TRBV15|TRBJ1-1|.
TGTGCCACCAGCGGCTACAAGAACACTGAAGCTTTCTTT
CATSGYKNTEAFF
>.|TRBV5-6|TRBJ2-1|.
TGTGCCAGCAGCTTGAATGTTGGCGGCTTCTACAATGAGCAGTTCTTC
CASSLNVGGFYNEQFF
>once|TRBV20-1|TRBJ2-7|.
TGCAGTGCGAGCCAGGCCCAGGGGCTCTACGAGCAGTACTTC
CSASQAQGLYEQYF
>.|TRBV11-2|TRBJ2-1|TRBD2
TGTGCCAGCAGCTCATGGACGGGGGGGAGCGATGAGCAGTTCTTC
CASSSWTGGSDEQFF
>.|TRBV6-2/TRBV6-3|TRBJ2-7|TRBD1
TGTGCCAGTACCCCCTTCCGGACAGGGGGCTCCTACGAGCAGTACTTC
CASTPFRTGGSYEQYF
>few|TRBV20-1|TRBJ2-7|.
TGCAGTGCTAGAGGAACAGGGACCTCCTACGAGCAGTACTTC
CSARGTGTSYEQYF
>.|TRBV20-1|TRBJ2-5|.
TGCAGTGCCTACGATTCTGGTGGGATGTCCCCCCAGCAGTACTTC
CSAYDSGGMSPQQYF
>.|TRBV10-3|TRBJ2-7|TRBD2
TGTGCCATCAGTGAGTCGATCCTAGCGGGAGCGTACGAGCAGTACTTC
CAISESILAGAYEQYF
>.|TRBV5-1|TRBJ2-1|TRBD2
TGCGCCAGCAGCCTGCGGGTAGCGGGAGGGTATGAGGCATACAATGAGCAGTTCTTC
CASSLRVAGGYEAYNEQFF
>few|TRBV13|TRBJ1-6|.
TGTGCCAGCAGCATAGGGACGGCGGGGACGAATAATTCACCCCTCCACTTT
CASSIGTAGTNNSPLHF
>many|TRBV20-1|TRBJ2-7|.
TGCAGTGCTGCCATGGGGGCCCGAAAGTACGAGCAGTACTTC
CSAAMGARKYEQYF
>.|TRBV7-2|TRBJ2-1|TRBD2
TGTGCCAGCAGCTTAGGTCCTAGCGGGCCGAGGGACAATGAGCAGTTCTTC
CASSLGPSGPRDNEQFF
>.|TRBV5-1|TRBJ1-2|TRBD1
TGCGCCAGCAGCTTGACCCCAGGGGGGTATAACTATGGCTACACCTTC
CASSLTPGGYNYGYTF
>few|TRBV6-2/TRBV6-3|TRBJ1-1|.
TGTGCCAGCAGTGATGCAGGGTTTACTGAAGCTTTCTTT
CASSDAGFTEAFF
>.|TRBV5-5|TRBJ2-7|TRBD1
TGTGCCAGCAGCTGGGGACAGGGTGGGTACGGGCAGTACTTC
CASSWGQGGYGQYF
>many|TRBV6-6|TRBJ1-5|TRBD1
TGTGCCACCGGACAGGGGGGGAGCAATCAGCCCCAGCATTTT
CATGQGGSNQPQHF
>.|TRBV27|TRBJ2-7|.
TGTGCCAGCAGTCCCTGGGGGACCTACGAGCAGTACTTC
CASSPWGTYEQYF
>few|TRBV10-3|TRBJ2-3|.
TGTGCCATCAGTGAAGGTAGCGGTGCCGATACGCAGTATTTT
CAISEGSGADTQYF
>.|TRBV20-1|TRBJ2-5|.
TGCAGTGCTCAAACGGGACACCAAGAGACCCAGTACTTC
CSAQTGHQETQYF
>.|TRBV6-2/TRBV6-3|TRBJ2-3|.
TGTGCCAGCAGTTACTATATGGGAACAGATACGCAGTATTTT
CASSYYMGTDTQYF
>.|TRBV28|TRBJ1-2|.
TGTGCCAGCAGTTCCCCGGGGCTTAACTATGGCTACACCTTC
CASSSPGLNYGYTF
>.|TRBV20-1|TRBJ2-5|.
TGCAGTGCTAGAGATAATAGCGGAACCACGGGGGAGCAGTACTTC
CSARDNSGTTGEQYF
>few|TRBV6-6|TRBJ1-4|.
TGTGCCAGCAGTTACGCGCCTGGTAGAGAGACTAATGAAAAACTGTTTTTT
CASSYAPGRETNEKLFF
>.|TRBV9|TRBJ2-1|TRBD2
TGTGCCAGCAGCGTAGGACTAGCGGAAGACAATGAGCAGTCCTTC
CASSVGLAEDNEQSF
>.|TRBV14|TRBJ2-1|.
TGTGCCAGCAGCCAACTCCCGGGATGGGCTGGTAATGAGCAGTTCTTC
CASSQLPGWAGNEQFF
>.|TRBV4-3|TRBJ1-4|.
TGCGCCAGCAGCCCGATTTTAGGTAGTGGTAATGAAAAACTGTTTTTT
CASSPILGSGNEKLFF
>.|TRBV10-3|TRBJ2-3|TRBD2
TGTGCCATCACCCCTCAGCGGGATTCAGATACGCAGTATTTT
CAITPQRDSDTQYF
>.|TRBV7-9|TRBJ1-2|.
TGTGCCAGCGGCTTAGACAACCCAAGGAGCTACACCTTC
CASGLDNPRSYTF
>few|TRBV3-1|TRBJ2-7|.
TGTGCCAGCAGCCAAGATCTACTAATCTACGAGCAGTACTTC
CASSQDLLIYEQYF
>.|TRBV21-1|TRBJ2-2|.
TGTATTGGGGGGACCGGGGAGCTGTTTTTT
CIGGTGELFF
>.|TRBV28|TRBJ2-7|TRBD2
TGTGCCAGCAGTTTAGGTGCGGGAGGGCCCAAACGTTACGAGCAGTACTTC
CASSLGAGGPKRYEQYF
>.|TRBV4-3|TRBJ1-4|.
TGCGCCAGCAGCCAAGGACAGACCTCTAATGAAAAACTGTTTTTT
CASSQGQTSNEKLFF
>.|TRBV11-1|TRBJ2-7|.
TGTGCCAGCAGCTTAAGGTTTACCTACGAGCAGTACTTC
CASSLRFTYEQYF
>few|TRBV28|TRBJ2-4|.
TGTGCCAGCAGTTTATCAGGGGGGCTAGCCAAAAACATTCAGTACTTC
CASSLSGGLAKNIQYF
>few|TRBV4-3|TRBJ2-7|.
TGCGCCAGCAGCCAAGATCCAGCGGCCTCCTACGAGCAGTACTTC
CASSQDPAASYEQYF